The 29 T cell receptor beta chains presented below share a single source sample, sequenced in a study of T cells in Graves' hyperthyroidism and ophthalmopathy. TCR beta CDR3 regions were amplified from RNA transcripts. The HTBI primer set was used in a first-round RT-PCR of the TCR CDR3. TCRdb re-called the multiplex PCR reads with MiXCR, one entry per CDR3 protein. This sample carries 600,000 to 850,000 distinct CDR3 sequences, roughly a sixth of them seen once, and the ten largest clones take around 17%. Specimen: blood. The receptors originated from a woman between 45 and 60 years old with Graves' hyperthyroidism that later progressed to Graves' ophthalmopathy.

V and J are TRBV14 and TRBJ1-2, with D possibly matching TRBD1 (5 bases). Germline V CDR1 and CDR2: SGHDN, FVKESK. This CDR3 spans 14 amino acids. Deletions cut 1 base from V and 6 bases from J, with 12 bases between. The CDR3 here is CASSQVSGTDGYTF. CDR3 DNA sequence: TGTGCCAGCAGCCAAGTCAGTGGGACGGATGGCTACACCTTC.

This clonotype was observed a handful of times. A junction boundary mismatches the germline segment, possibly from a read error. J is TRBJ2-1 and V is TRBV7-7, with D perhaps assigned TRBD1 or TRBD2 (6 bases each). This CDR3 contains 15 residues. Per the germline V gene, CDR1 is SSHAT and CDR2 is FNYEAQ (reference sequence). The CDR3 region is CASSRGTTPGNEQFF. As DNA, the CDR3 is TGTGCTAGCAGCCGGGGGACAACCCCTGGGAATGAGCAGTTCTTC. The full variable domain, in which reference TRBV7-7 and TRBJ2-1 provide the parts outside the CDR3, is GAGVSQSPRYKVTKRGQDVTLRCDPISSHATLYWYQQALGQGPEFLTYFNYEAQPDKSGLPSDRFSAERPEGSISTLTIQRTEQRDSAMYRCASSRGTTPGNEQFFGPGTRLTVL.

Many counts were recorded for this clonotype. The chain couples TRBV5-1 to TRBJ2-1, with TRBD1 matching over 8 bases. With V trimmed by 4 bases and J by 3 bases, 12 bases remained unmatched. The germline gives CDR1 SGHRS, CDR2 YFSETQ. This CDR3 comprises 17 residues. This CDR3 is CASSGGERTGNYNEQFF. CDR3 DNA: TGCGCCAGCAGCGGGGGAGAAAGGACAGGGAACTACAATGAGCAGTTCTTC.

The V call is TRBV6-2 or TRBV6-3, the J call TRBJ2-7, with D unclear. Looked up from germline, CDR1 is MNHEY and CDR2 is SVGEGT. V lost 6 bases to trimming and J lost 3 bases, with 9 bases between them. CDR3 length: 12 residues. The DNA of the CDR3 is TGTGCCAGCAGACAAGTGGGCTACGAGCAGTACTTC. Translating gives CASRQVGYEQYF.

Worth noting for this clonotype: This clone may be a read error of a much larger clone one base away. This chain links TRBV12-3 or TRBV12-4 with TRBJ2-2, with D possibly TRBD1 on 8 matching bases. The CDR3 sequence is 17 residues long. Trimming cost V 10 bases and J 5 bases, with 26 bases left between them. DNA for the CDR3: TGTGCCATCAGGGAGGGGATTCAGGGGGCGCGGACCGGGGAGCTGTTTTTT. Protein sequence: CAIREGIQGARTGELFF.

This clonotype was found once. The genes are TRBV4-1 and TRBJ1-4, with D possibly TRBD1 on 6 matching bases. Germline values: CDR1 MGHRA, CDR2 YSYEKL. The CDR3 is 16 amino acids. Trimming stripped 4 bases from V and 0 bases from J, with 12 bases between. The CDR3 DNA follows: TGCGCCAGCAGCCTAGGGGGTGAGCCAACTAATGAAAAACTGTTTTTT. Its translation is CASSLGGEPTNEKLFF.

The rearrangement uses TRBV20-1 and TRBJ2-7; D unclear. Trimming shortened V by 4 bases and J by 1 base, and 5 bases separated the two germline ends. This CDR3 spans 11 amino acids. CDR1 DFQATT and CDR2 SNEGSKA come from the germline V gene (reference sequence). Here the CDR3 reads CSAKQSYEQYF. In DNA, the CDR3 is TGCAGTGCTAAACAGTCCTACGAGCAGTACTTC.

This clonotype was found many times. This sequence joins TRBV6-5 and TRBJ1-1; TRBD1 is a possible D gene (5 bases). CDR3 length: 15 amino acids. Trimming took off 4 bases at V and 1 base at J, with 13 bases between the two ends. Germline CDR1 MNHEY, CDR2 SVGAGI. The CDR3: CASSSPTDWNTEAFF. The DNA for the CDR3 is TGTGCCAGCAGTTCCCCGACAGACTGGAACACTGAAGCTTTCTTT.

This clonotype was found many times. The genes are TRBV2 and TRBJ2-1; TRBD2 is a possible D gene (7 bases). Trimming pared 6 bases from V and 0 bases from J, leaving 18 bases between. The germline CDR1 and CDR2 sequences are SNHLY and FYNNEI. This CDR3 spans 17 amino acids. Here the CDR3 reads CASSRLGGPSSYNEQFF. Here the CDR3 DNA reads TGTGCCAGCAGCCGCTTGGGGGGGCCGAGCTCCTACAATGAGCAGTTCTTC. Combining the CDR3 with reference TRBV2 and TRBJ2-1 gives the whole variable domain EPEVTQTPSHQVTQMGQEVILRCVPISNHLYFYWYRQILGQKVEFLVSFYNNEISEKSEIFDDQFSVERPDGSNFTLKIRSTKLEDSAMYFCASSRLGGPSSYNEQFFGPGTRLTVL.

This chain links TRBV7-8 with TRBJ1-2; a possible D gene is TRBD1 (5 bases). The CDR3 runs 14 residues. With 5 bases removed from V and 0 bases from J, the gap between germline ends came to 10 bases. The germline CDR1 and CDR2 sequences are SGHVS and FQNEAQ. The CDR3 spells CASSRQTANYGYTF. The CDR3 DNA sequence: TGTGCCAGCAGCAGGCAGACAGCTAACTATGGCTACACCTTC.

The V gene is TRBV27, the J gene TRBJ1-6; the D is unclear. Trimming cost V 3 bases and J 0 bases, with 6 bases left between them. Per the germline V gene, CDR1 is MNHEY and CDR2 is SMNVEV (reference sequence). CDR3 length equals 15 residues. CDR3 DNA sequence: TGTGCCAGCAGTTTTGAGAGCTCCTATAATTCACCCCTCCACTTT. As protein: CASSFESSYNSPLHF.

This clonotype was detected many times. The rearrangement uses TRBV7-9 and TRBJ2-5; 9 positions agree with TRBD2. CDR3 length: 16 residues. V was clipped by 2 bases and J by 5 bases; unmatched bases: 9. CDR1 is SEHNR and CDR2 is FQNEAQ in the germline V gene (reference sequence). CDR3 loop: CASSLLAGFGGETQYF. The CDR3 nucleotides read TGTGCCAGCAGCTTACTAGCGGGATTTGGAGGGGAGACCCAGTACTTC.

This clonotype turned up a few times. The V gene is TRBV3-1, the J gene TRBJ1-6; D might be TRBD1 (5 bases). Looked up from germline, CDR1 is LGHDT and CDR2 is YNNKEL (reference sequence). V lost 2 bases and J 4 bases, leaving 15 bases between the germline ends. CDR3 size: 17 residues. The CDR3 nucleotides are TGTGCCAGCAGCCAATTTAGGGGTTGGGATTATAATTCACCCCTCCACTTT. It is translated as CASSQFRGWDYNSPLHF.

V gene TRBV5-1 combines with J gene TRBJ2-7; 7 bases match TRBD1. Germline lookup yields CDR1 SGHRS and CDR2 YFSETQ. This CDR3 spans 13 amino acids. V was pared by 4 bases and J by 9 bases, with 10 bases of the junction left unmatched. The DNA for the CDR3 is TGCGCCAGCAGCCTGGGGACAGTCGACGGGCAGTACTTC. This gives the protein CASSLGTVDGQYF.

This rearrangement joins TRBV6-1 to TRBJ1-1, with 11 bases aligning to TRBD1. The CDR3 sequence is 14 residues long. Trimming at V came to 6 bases and at J to 5 bases, leaving 5 bases not matched to a gene. Germline V gives CDR1 MNHNS, CDR2 SASEGT. The CDR3 loop is CASRRTGGETEAFF. DNA of the CDR3: TGTGCCAGCAGACGGACAGGGGGCGAGACTGAAGCTTTCTTT.

This chain connects TRBV5-1 to TRBJ2-1, with 8 bases identical to TRBD2. V dropped 3 bases and J dropped 2; count of bases not matched to a gene: 10. This CDR3 region has 17 residues. Germline V gene sequence: CDR1 SGHRS, CDR2 YFSETQ. DNA for the CDR3: TGCGCCAGCAGCTCGATAGAACCGGGACTAGCCTACAATGAGCAGTTCTTC. This encodes CASSSIEPGLAYNEQFF.

This clonotype was seen many times. The rearrangement joins TRBV2 to TRBJ1-6; no definite D call. Germline CDR1 and CDR2: SNHLY and FYNNEI. This CDR3 contains 12 residues. Between the trimmed V and J ends, which lost 2 bases and 11 bases, there was a span of 7 bases. As DNA, the CDR3 is TGTGCCAGCAGTGAACTAGGGCCACCCCTCCACTTT. This translates into CASSELGPPLHF.

This clonotype has at least ten counts. The gene calls are TRBV10-3 and TRBJ2-1; a possible D gene is TRBD1 (5 bases). Deletions cut 10 bases from V and 6 bases from J, with 16 bases between. Germline CDR1 reads ENHRY; CDR2 reads SYGVKD. This CDR3 comprises 13 residues. This chain's CDR3 is CANGAETFNEQFF. The CDR3 nucleotides are TGTGCCAATGGGGCAGAAACCTTCAATGAGCAGTTCTTC.

Ten or more counts support this clonotype. The chain employs TRBV11-2 and TRBJ2-1, with a possible D match to TRBD1 (6 bases). Trimming left V 1 base short and J 7 bases short, with 14 bases between. Germline CDR1 reads SGHAT; CDR2 reads FQNNGV. CDR3 length: 15 residues. As DNA, the CDR3 is TGTGCCAGCAGCTTAGGCATGGGACACCGTAATGAGCAGTTCTTC. Protein product: CASSLGMGHRNEQFF.

This clonotype has a count of ten or more. J is TRBJ1-1 and V is TRBV11-2; D not certain. Trimming took 5 bases from V and 8 from J, leaving 9 bases between them. The CDR3 runs to 11 residues. CDR1 SGHAT and CDR2 FQNNGV come from the germline V gene. The CDR3 protein is CASSPAVEAFF. Written as DNA, the CDR3 is TGTGCCAGCAGCCCCGCGGTAGAAGCTTTCTTT.

In its sample, this clonotype was seen once. The genes are TRBV4-1 and TRBJ2-4; 7 positions match TRBD1. This CDR3 comprises 17 residues. Germline V lookup: CDR1 MGHRA, CDR2 YSYEKL. The junction had 7 bases not matched to a gene; V was cut back by 1 base and J by 1 base. CDR3 residues: CASSQAGQTGAKNIQYF. CDR3 coding DNA: TGCGCCAGCAGCCAAGCGGGACAGACGGGCGCCAAAAACATTCAGTACTTC.

This clonotype was counted many times. V is TRBV6-1 and J is TRBJ1-1; 7 nucleotides line up with TRBD1. The ends lost 1 base at V and 4 bases at J; junction bases unmatched: 9. Germline V gene lookup returns CDR1 MNHNS and CDR2 SASEGT. This CDR3 contains 16 residues. Here the CDR3 reads CASSEGQGGMGTEAFF. As DNA, the CDR3 is TGTGCCAGCAGTGAAGGACAGGGAGGGATGGGCACTGAAGCTTTCTTT.

The genes are TRBV11-2 and TRBJ2-7; D call uncertain. The V and J ends lost 6 bases and 2 bases respectively, with 11 bases between them. The CDR3 consists of 13 residues. CDR1 is SGHAT and CDR2 is FQNNGV in the germline V gene. The CDR3 protein is CASSYTVPYEQYF. The DNA of the CDR3 is TGTGCCAGCAGTTACACTGTGCCCTACGAGCAGTACTTC.

This clonotype was detected ten times or more. The chain combines TRBV12-3 or TRBV12-4 with TRBJ1-5; 7 bases map to TRBD1. V lost 8 bases, J lost 0 bases, and 10 bases stayed unmatched. The CDR3 loop spans 16 amino acids. The CDR3, as DNA: TGTGCCAGCCGCCTTGGGACAGCAGATAGCAATCAGCCCCAGCATTTT. It translates to CASRLGTADSNQPQHF.

This clonotype has only a few counts. The CDR3 DNA sequence: TGTGCCACCAGACGGGGATTTTACGAGCAGTACTTC. It codes for CATRRGFYEQYF. The chain employs TRBV24-1 and TRBJ2-7, with TRBD2 as a possible D gene (5 bases). Germline V gives CDR1 KGHDR, CDR2 SFDVKD. V shed 7 bases and J shed 4 bases, with 10 bases lying between them. CDR3 length: 12 residues.

This clonotype appeared a few times. The V call is TRBV3-1, the J call TRBJ2-1, with TRBD1 matching 8 bases. The CDR3 length is 15 residues. Germline-derived CDR1 and CDR2 are LGHDT and YNNKEL (reference sequence). J lost 8 bases, V lost 5 bases, and 11 bases had no gene match. The DNA for the CDR3 is TGTGCCAGCAGCGGCGACAGGGGTCGTTACTATGAGCAGTTCTTC. This gives the protein CASSGDRGRYYEQFF.

The CDR3 sequence: CASSILMTGSNTGELFF. DNA of the CDR3: TGTGCCAGTAGTATATTGATGACAGGCTCGAACACCGGGGAGCTGTTTTTT. The chain carries TRBV19 and TRBJ2-2; the D gene is possibly TRBD1 (6 bases). The V gene lost 2 bases and the J gene lost 0 bases, with 13 bases spanning the gap. The CDR3 consists of 17 residues. Germline CDR1 is LNHDA and CDR2 is SQIVND (reference sequence).

This clonotype was observed many times. The chain carries TRBV11-2 and TRBJ2-5, with D uncertain. Trimming took off 5 bases at V and 2 bases at J, with 9 bases between the two ends. CDR3 length: 13 residues. The germline CDR1 and CDR2 sequences are SGHAT and FQNNGV. The CDR3 region is CASSRLDQETQYF. As DNA, the CDR3 is TGTGCCAGCAGCCGACTGGATCAAGAGACCCAGTACTTC.

The V call is TRBV6-5, the J call TRBJ2-3; perhaps D is TRBD1 or TRBD2 (5 bases each). From germline, CDR1 is MNHEY and CDR2 SVGAGI. CDR3 length: 15 amino acids. Trimming cost V 2 bases and J 0 bases, with 9 bases left between them. This CDR3 is CASSYRQRSTDTQYF. The CDR3 coding sequence is TGTGCCAGCAGTTACAGACAGCGGAGCACAGATACGCAGTATTTT.